This entry concerns a single TCR beta chain. No antigen is known for it. This CDR3 region has 13 residues. CDR1 and CDR2 (germline): MNHEY, SVGAGI. V lost 4 bases to trimming and J lost 5 bases, with 8 bases between them. The data derive from a study of cytomegalovirus exposure and HLA in healthy donors. Study-wide context: A later analysis reported the 90 to 150 validation repertoires used the same platform as the 500 to 800 first-cohort repertoires.

General study points: The finding came from a later analysis; first-cohort TCR clusters tended to co-occur in the roughly 110 validation repertoires. Cytomegalovirus-associated TCR beta chains were listed, numbering 150 to 200.

The table came from immunoSEQ multiplex PCR; TCRdb's copy has only in-frame clones and leaves some out. The top ten hold about 1.8% of the sample, which has approximately 100,000 clones, about 87% seen once. This chain links TRBV6-5 with TRBJ2-2; D unresolved. Input material: PBMCs. The clonotype comes from a woman aged 18-29 years in good health and CMV-seropositive. The CDR3 DNA is TGTGCCAGCAGTTCCCCACTTACCGGGGAGCTGTTTTTT. It codes for CASSSPLTGELFF.